These 3 T cell receptor beta chains share one sample of origin, sequenced in a study of breast tumors, draining lymph nodes, adjacent tissues. MiXCR, run by TCRdb on the multiplex PCR reads, gives a single entry per CDR3 protein. The table lists 150,000 to 250,000 distinct CDR3 sequences, roughly 29% of them singletons, with roughly 4.3% in the top ten. The lymph nodes were axillary draining lymph nodes from breast cancer patients. Sequenced sample: axillary lymph node tissue. The origin of the receptors is a female donor with breast cancer. Some clones in this sample may be carry-over from other donors' samples.

This clonotype has ten or more counts. This may stem from a read error, because a much larger clone lies one nucleotide away. The rearrangement links TRBV7-9 to TRBJ2-5; 12 bases line up with TRBD2. The CDR3 runs to 15 residues. CDR1 is SEHNR and CDR2 is FQNEAQ in the germline V gene (reference sequence). Here the CDR3 reads CASSSLAGGRETQHF. As DNA, the CDR3 is TGTGCCAGCAGCTCTCTAGCGGGAGGGCGTGAGACCCAGCACTTC.

This clonotype has a count of ten or more. An end of the junction differs from the germline gene, which may be a read error. The chain uses TRBV6-6 and TRBJ2-7; D gene uncertain. This CDR3 comprises 12 residues. Germline V gene sequence: CDR1 MNHNY, CDR2 SVGAGI (reference sequence). The CDR3 protein is CASSHSLYEQYF. CDR3 nucleotides: TGTGCCAGCAGTCACTCGTTATACGAGCAGTACTTC.

Turning to this clonotype: One base away lies a much larger clone, so this may be a sequencing read error. The chain uses TRBV20-1 and TRBJ1-5; D is undetermined. Germline CDR1 reads DFQATT; CDR2 reads SNEGSKA (reference sequence). CDR3 size: 12 residues. The CDR3, as DNA: TGCAGTGCTAGAGATTCGGTACAGCCCCCGCATTTT. It translates to CSARDSVQPPHF.